This T cell receptor (beta chain) stems from a study of blood T cell repertoires in COVID-19. Study summary: Samples came from the United States, Italy and Spain, spanning acute and convalescent COVID-19. Sources were T cells, B-cell-depleted T cells, or PBMCs; the material itself was cDNA or gDNA.

Losses at the gene ends were 5 bases for V and 4 bases for J; bases not matched to a gene: 6. Germline CDR1 is MNHEY and CDR2 is SMNVEV (reference sequence). There are 15 residues in the CDR3. The authors' processing: Estimation of nucleated cell counts relied on the amplification of reference gene primers. This table comes from immunoSEQ multiplex PCR, and its TCRdb copy is limited to in-frame clones, with some not included. D and trimming come from the DNA, and the V and J calls and clone size come from that table. This table has 300,000 to 450,000 clones, 85% appearing once. This sequence joins TRBV27 and TRBJ1-4; 8 bases are a match to TRBD1. Sample: peripheral blood. The TCR sequence derives from a woman younger than 30 with acute or convalescent COVID-19. The DNA for the CDR3 is TGTGCCAGCAGTGGCTCGACAGGGGATAATGAAAAACTGTTTTTT. Translation gives CASSGSTGDNEKLFF.